This paragraph reports one T cell receptor beta chain. What it binds is not known. Viral peptide pools were used in the ViraFEST assay to expand antigen-specific CD4+ T cells, and sequencing came afterward. Having been cultured for about ten days, the cells underwent CD4+ T cell isolation. All participants had two doses of either the BNT162b2 or mRNA-1273 vaccine. None of the vaccinated had previously contracted SARS-CoV-2, and their nucleocapsid antibodies tested negative. Half the medium was swapped for IL-2 medium on days 3 and 7. Sequencing used immunoSEQ multiplex PCR; TCRdb keeps in-frame clones, though not all of them. The sample contains roughly 34,000 clones, 82% of which appear only once. This entry comes from a study of vaccination effects on CD4 cells after COVID-19. V lost 6 bases, J lost 4 bases, and 9 bases lay in between. The CDR3 is 12 residues long. Germline V gives CDR1 MNHEY, CDR2 SVGAGI.

Study-wide findings and caveats: Late in the post-vaccination period, infection-induced and vaccine-induced clones underwent marked clonal contraction. Limitations: small convalescent group and missing early post-infection timepoints.

The sequencing used CD4+ T cells from PBMCs cultured with HCoV-NL63 spike peptides, collected after COVID-19 vaccination. The chain carries TRBV6-5 and TRBJ1-1; TRBD1 might be the D (6 bases). The sequence was collected from a human donor who received a COVID-19 vaccine. Some clones in this sample may be carry-over from other donors' samples. CDR3 DNA: TGTGCCAGCAGAACAGGGTTCACTGAAGCTTTCTTT. Residues: CASRTGFTEAFF.